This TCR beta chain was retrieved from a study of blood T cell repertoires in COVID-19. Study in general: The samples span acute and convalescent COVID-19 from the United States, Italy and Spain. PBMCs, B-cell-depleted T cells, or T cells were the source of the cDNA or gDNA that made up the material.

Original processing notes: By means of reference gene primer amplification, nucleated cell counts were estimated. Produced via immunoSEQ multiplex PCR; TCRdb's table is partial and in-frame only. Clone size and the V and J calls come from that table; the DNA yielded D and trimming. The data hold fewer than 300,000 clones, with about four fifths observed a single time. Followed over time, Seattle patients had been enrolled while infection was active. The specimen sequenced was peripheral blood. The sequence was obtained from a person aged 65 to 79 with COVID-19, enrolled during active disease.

The DNA of the CDR3 is TGTGCCAGCAGCTTAGGGACTGCCGGGGAGCTGTTTTTT. Protein product: CASSLGTAGELFF. This chain links TRBV7-9 with TRBJ2-2; possibly TRBD2 for D (5 bases). The CDR3 spans 13 residues. Germline V gene lookup returns CDR1 SEHNR and CDR2 FQNEAQ (reference sequence). V was cut by 1 base and J by 6 bases, with 6 bases left in between.